This entry lists 5 T cell receptor beta chains sequenced from one sample in a study of spatial heterogeneity in lung cancer. Study observations and caveats: Tumors with more nonsynonymous mutations had more expanded intratumoral alpha and beta TCRs.

Stated time point: sample taken at primary tumor resection. TCRdb itself ran the 5' RACE reads through MiXCR, one entry per CDR3 protein. Among just under 4,500 distinct CDR3 sequences listed, 6% to 9% were seen once. Which antigens these TCRs recognize remains unknown. The sample was lung tumor tissue, taken at surgery. These receptors were obtained from a male donor with early-stage non-small cell lung cancer.

By its share, this clonotype is medium-sized. This chain connects TRBV15 to TRBJ2-7; TRBD2 is a possible D gene (5 bases). The CDR3 extends over 15 amino acids. With 5 bases removed from V and 0 bases from J, the gap between germline ends came to 14 bases. Germline V gene data show CDR1 as LNHNV and CDR2 as YYDKDF (reference sequence). The CDR3 DNA sequence: TGTGCCACCAGCGGAGGTCAAGGAGTCTCCTACGAGCAGTACTTC. This codes for CATSGGQGVSYEQYF.

This clonotype was found a few times. This chain's CDR3 is CATSRTAVDTQYF. DNA of the CDR3: TGTGCCACCAGCAGGACCGCAGTGGATACGCAGTATTTT. The V gene is TRBV24-1, the J gene TRBJ2-3, with unresolved D. The CDR3 spans 13 residues. Trimming removed 7 bases from V and 6 bases from J, with 13 bases in between. Germline CDR1 is KGHDR and CDR2 is SFDVKD.

This clonotype is deemed medium-sized. This chain uses TRBV5-6 with TRBJ2-3; 10 positions agree with TRBD2. CDR1 SGHDT and CDR2 YYEEEE come from the germline V gene. The CDR3 contains 15 residues. Trimming cost V 3 bases and J 7 bases; bases outside gene matches: 8. The chain's CDR3 is CASSSERGGTNTQYF. The CDR3 coding sequence is TGTGCCAGCAGCTCAGAGCGGGGGGGCACGAATACGCAGTATTTT. Together with reference TRBV5-6 and TRBJ2-3, the CDR3 gives the full variable domain: DAGVTQSPTHLIKTRGQQVTLRCSPKSGHDTVSWYQQALGQGPQFIFQYYEEEERQRGNFPDRFSGHQFPNYSSELNVNALLLGDSALYLCASSSERGGTNTQYFGPGTRLTVL.

By frequency in the sample, this clonotype is large (0.1 to 1%). The CDR3 DNA reads TGTGCCAGCAGTCCTTCATCACGCCAAGAGACCCAGTACTTC. Translation: CASSPSSRQETQYF. The rearrangement links TRBV28 to TRBJ2-5, with D unresolved. V gave up 5 bases and J gave up 1 base, with 11 bases separating them. The germline CDR1 and CDR2 sequences are MDHEN and SYDVKM. The CDR3 spans 14 residues.

This clonotype was counted many times. V gene TRBV4-3 combines with J gene TRBJ1-4, with D possibly TRBD1 on 6 matching bases. Germline CDR1 reads LGHNA; CDR2 reads YSLEER. The length of the CDR3 is 17 residues. V lost 0 bases to trimming and J lost 8 bases, with 19 bases between them. CDR3 in amino acids: CASSQDGGPTGKEKLFF. In DNA, the CDR3 is TGCGCCAGCAGCCAAGATGGGGGGCCTACGGGGAAAGAAAAACTGTTTTTT.